This T cell receptor (beta chain) was identified during a study of blood T cells in healthy people across ages. The authors ran a second PCR of roughly 6 to 12 cycles using a sample-barcoded 5' primer and a J-beta primer mix. MiXCR, applied by TCRdb to the 5' RACE reads, yields one record per CDR3 protein. The table lists 800,000 or so distinct CDR3 sequences, more than 20% of them singletons. This clonotype was detected many times. The germline gene is not matched at one end of the junction; a read error may be the cause. Germline-derived CDR1 and CDR2 are SGHRS and YFSETQ. The CDR3 runs to 15 residues. This sample also belongs to another study, concerning T cells of mothers and their children.

This TCR was recovered from a boy aged 5-17 years in good health. The rearrangement uses TRBV5-1 and TRBJ2-1, with 8 bases lining up with TRBD1. Source material: blood. The DNA of the CDR3 is TGTGCCAGCAGCTTGGCAGGGGGCGCCTACAATGAGCAGTTCTTC. This codes for CASSLAGGAYNEQFF. The full variable domain, rest sourced from reference TRBV5-1 and TRBJ2-1, is KAGVTQTPRYLIKTRGQQVTLSCSPISGHRSVSWYQQTPGQGLQFLFEYFSETQRNKGNFPGRFSGRQFSNSRSEMNVSTLELGDSALYLCASSLAGGAYNEQFFGPGTRLTVL.